The T cell receptor (beta chain) under discussion was sequenced for a study of cytomegalovirus exposure and HLA in healthy donors. Clones were sequenced by immunoSEQ multiplex PCR, and TCRdb holds only the in-frame ones, with some missing. The sample comprises 98,000 or so clones, more than 90% of which are singletons, and roughly 0.67% rests with the top ten. From the 120-subject validation cohort, which was separate from the approximately 700-subject first cohort, the donors were drawn. This clone was detected once. Its specificity is unknown. Study-level findings and limits: It was found in a later analysis that first-cohort TCR clusters tended to co-occur in the 100 to 150 validation repertoires.

The CDR3 totals 14 residues. Germline assignment: CDR1 SEHNR and CDR2 FQNEAQ (reference sequence). Germline trimming cut 5 bases from V and 4 bases from J; bases unmatched to any gene: 6. The source material was PBMCs. The chain is built from TRBV7-9 and TRBJ2-7; 9 nucleotides match TRBD1. The receptor was isolated from a woman younger than 35 in good health and CMV-seronegative. CDR3 nucleotides: TGTGCCAGCAGCCCAACAGGGGGCGAGTACGAGCAGTACTTC. It is translated as CASSPTGGEYEQYF.